Below, 5 T cell receptor beta chains from the same sample are listed, as sequenced in a study of post-analysis software for immune sequencing data. Whole-study findings and limits: In patients, TRBV5-6, TRBV5-1 and TRBV20-1 belonged to roughly five TRBV segments found more frequently than in controls.

These receptors have no known antigen. Prepared libraries of TCR beta cDNA carried unique molecular identifiers. TCRdb re-called the PCR reads through MiXCR, storing one row per CDR3 protein. The sample lists under 900,000 distinct CDR3 sequences; 53% were seen once. The specimen sequenced was blood. These receptors all stem from a girl aged 10 to 17 with multiple sclerosis.

The table lists this clonotype with a few counts. The J gene is TRBJ1-5, the V gene TRBV5-4; 9 nucleotides agree with TRBD1. Germline CDR1 SGHNT, CDR2 YYREEE (reference sequence). The trim removed 4 bases at V and 1 base at J, leaving 3 bases unmatched. The CDR3 length is 15 residues. The CDR3 sequence: CASSPGQGSNQPQHF. CDR3 sequence (DNA): TGTGCCAGCAGCCCGGGACAGGGAAGCAATCAGCCCCAGCATTTT.

CDR3 sequence reads: CASSTHLTRAPDSNQPQHF. The CDR3, as DNA: TGTGCCAGCAGCACCCACTTAACAAGAGCGCCAGATAGCAATCAGCCCCAGCATTTT. This sequence joins TRBV6-1 and TRBJ1-5; no clear D gene. Looked up from germline, CDR1 is MNHNS and CDR2 is SASEGT. The V gene lost 6 bases and the J gene lost 0 bases, with 24 bases spanning the gap. The CDR3 has 19 amino acids.

J is TRBJ2-3 and V is TRBV29-1, with D possibly matching TRBD2 (6 bases). This CDR3 region has 13 residues. Trimming left V 6 bases short and J 5 bases short, with 15 bases between. The germline V gene encodes CDR1 SQVTM and CDR2 ANQGSEA. This CDR3 is CSVSRGLQDTQYF. As DNA, the CDR3 is TGCAGCGTCTCACGGGGGTTGCAAGATACGCAGTATTTT.

V is TRBV7-8 and J is TRBJ1-5, with D uncertain. The CDR3 totals 13 residues. V lost 7 bases to trimming and J lost 2 bases, with 9 bases between them. Germline assignment: CDR1 SGHVS and CDR2 FQNEAQ. CDR3 in DNA: TGTGCCAGCACAAACAGTCGCAATCAGCCCCAGCATTTT. Protein product: CASTNSRNQPQHF.

This clonotype was counted ten times or more. CDR3 sequence (DNA): TGCAGTGCTAGAGGGCACCAAGAGACCCAGTACTTC. It specifies CSARGHQETQYF. V usage is TRBV20-1 and J usage is TRBJ2-5; D gene uncertain. The germline gives CDR1 DFQATT, CDR2 SNEGSKA (reference sequence). The CDR3 totals 12 residues. Trimming pared 1 base from V and 0 bases from J, leaving 3 bases between.